The rows below give T cell receptor beta chains drawn from one sample of a study of blood T cell repertoires in COVID-19. The method was immunoSEQ multiplex PCR; TCRdb's version includes in-frame clones alone and lacks a portion of them. The table lists around 99,000 clones, more than 65% of them singletons. Sequencing was carried out using peripheral blood. These receptors originate from a woman older than 75 with active or convalescent COVID-19. CDR3s include the opening cysteine and the closing phenylalanine or tryptophan. Fields, in order: V gene, clone size, J gene, D gene, CDR3 DNA, CDR3 protein. A D gene is named only where the DNA matches it firmly. Expanded clones get a size class; other rows say once, few or many, or leave the size out.

V: TRBV27
size: -
J: TRBJ2-3
D: TRBD1
DNA: TGTGCCAGCAGTTTCTGGGACAGATTAGATACGCAGTATTTT
CDR3: CASSFWDRLDTQYF

V: TRBV30
size: -
J: TRBJ1-1
D: -
DNA: TGTGCCGCCCGGGGGGCGGACGGAGCTTTCTTT
CDR3: CAARGADGAFF

V: TRBV5-1
size: -
J: TRBJ1-1
D: TRBD1
DNA: TGTGCCAGCAGCTTGGTTGGTATGGGACAGGGGGCTGAAGCTTTCTTT
CDR3: CASSLVGMGQGAEAFF

V: TRBV2
size: once
J: TRBJ1-1
D: -
DNA: TGTGCCAGCAGTCTGGACTGGGAGAACACTGAAGCTTTCTTT
CDR3: CASSLDWENTEAFF

V: TRBV29-1
size: -
J: TRBJ1-1
D: -
DNA: TGCAGCGTTGGGGAAACAGGCGCGAACGCTGAAGCTTTCTTT
CDR3: CSVGETGANAEAFF

V: TRBV6-6
size: -
J: TRBJ2-7
D: -
DNA: TGTGCCAGCAGTTACTCCGGAGCCGACTATTCCTACGAGCAGTACTTC
CDR3: CASSYSGADYSYEQYF

V: TRBV15
size: -
J: TRBJ2-1
D: -
DNA: TGTGCCACCAGCAGGAATGACAGGTTCAACAATGAGCAGTTCTTC
CDR3: CATSRNDRFNNEQFF

V: TRBV4-1
size: -
J: TRBJ2-7
D: -
DNA: TGCGCCAGCAGCCAAGGGTTAGAGCTCGAGCAGTACTTC
CDR3: CASSQGLELEQYF

V: TRBV4-3
size: -
J: TRBJ2-1
D: -
DNA: TGCGCCAGCAGCCACGGCACAGGGAATTTCTACAATGAGCAGTTCTTC
CDR3: CASSHGTGNFYNEQFF

V: TRBV6-1
size: -
J: TRBJ2-1
D: TRBD2
DNA: TGTGCCAGCAGTGCTAAGGGACTAGCGGGAGAACGGGGCAATGAGCAGTTCTTC
CDR3: CASSAKGLAGERGNEQFF

V: TRBV14
size: few
J: TRBJ2-7
D: -
DNA: TGTGCCAGCAGCCAAGATTTGGGGAGGAGCTCCTACGAGCAGTACTTC
CDR3: CASSQDLGRSSYEQYF

V: TRBV6-2/TRBV6-3
size: -
J: TRBJ2-3
D: -
DNA: TGTGCCAGCAGTTTCCCGGACAGAGGCACAGATACGCAGTATTTT
CDR3: CASSFPDRGTDTQYF

V: TRBV7-9
size: -
J: TRBJ1-2
D: -
DNA: TGTGCCAGCAGCTTAGCAGAGGGTAGGGGCTACACCTTC
CDR3: CASSLAEGRGYTF

V: TRBV19
size: -
J: TRBJ1-2
D: -
DNA: TGTGCCAGTAGTGCCCAAGGAGGGGCCCTAGTCTATGGCTACACCTTC
CDR3: CASSAQGGALVYGYTF

V: TRBV27
size: once
J: TRBJ2-7
D: -
DNA: TGTGCCAGCAGTTTGGTCCCCATGGGCCCCTACGAGCAGTACTTC
CDR3: CASSLVPMGPYEQYF

V: TRBV4-3
size: -
J: TRBJ1-4
D: -
DNA: TGCGCCAGCAGCCAAGCAGGGAGGCCTAATGAAAAACTGTTTTTT
CDR3: CASSQAGRPNEKLFF

V: TRBV6-1
size: -
J: TRBJ1-5
D: -
DNA: TGTGCCAGCAGTGAAGACAGGCGCAATCAGCCCCAGCATTTT
CDR3: CASSEDRRNQPQHF

V: TRBV29-1
size: -
J: TRBJ1-1
D: -
DNA: TGCAGCGTTGAAATTAGTCGTGGCACTGAAGCTTTCTTT
CDR3: CSVEISRGTEAFF

V: TRBV6-5
size: -
J: TRBJ1-5
D: -
DNA: TGTGCCAGCAGCCTCGGACAAGGGAGGAGTCAGCCCCAGCATTTT
CDR3: CASSLGQGRSQPQHF

V: TRBV5-4
size: -
J: TRBJ2-2
D: -
DNA: TGTGCCAGCAGCTTGGACCAGACTAGGGGTAACACCGGGGAGCTGTTTTTT
CDR3: CASSLDQTRGNTGELFF

V: TRBV4-3
size: -
J: TRBJ1-1
D: -
DNA: TGCGCCAGCAGCCCCTCTAGGGACACCCAAAGCACTGAAGCTTTCTTT
CDR3: CASSPSRDTQSTEAFF

V: TRBV19
size: -
J: TRBJ1-1
D: TRBD1
DNA: TGTGCCAGTAGTATACAAGGGACAGGGGGAATGGCTTTCTTT
CDR3: CASSIQGTGGMAFF

V: TRBV7-6
size: -
J: TRBJ2-7
D: -
DNA: TGTGCCAGCAGCCCCGGGGGGCAAGAGTACGAGCAGTACTTC
CDR3: CASSPGGQEYEQYF